This T cell receptor (beta chain) was obtained from a study of T cells in Graves' hyperthyroidism and ophthalmopathy. General study results and limits: Ophthalmopathy could be told apart from stable hyperthyroidism with a 13 V-J model. Most expanded thyroid clonotypes above 0.001 recurred in blood.

Researchers amplified the TCR beta CDR3 regions from RNA transcripts. Using the HTBI primer set, a first-round RT-PCR was run on the TCR CDR3. TCRdb redid the calling of the multiplex PCR reads with MiXCR, one entry per CDR3 protein. Of hundreds of thousands of distinct CDR3 sequences listed, approximately 14% were seen once; the top ten hold 9.5% to 15%. Germline assignment: CDR1 MNHNS and CDR2 SASEGT. The CDR3 covers 17 residues. Deletions cut 2 bases from V and 0 bases from J, with 11 bases between. A word on this clonotype: Antigen specificity is unknown.

The rearrangement links TRBV6-1 to TRBJ1-6; D is unclear. The TCR originated in a woman aged 45-59 years with Graves' ophthalmopathy. Sequenced: blood. CDR3 coding DNA: TGTGCCAGCAGTGAAAGTCGATTGAGCTCCTATAATTCACCCCTCCACTTT. This gives the protein CASSESRLSSYNSPLHF.